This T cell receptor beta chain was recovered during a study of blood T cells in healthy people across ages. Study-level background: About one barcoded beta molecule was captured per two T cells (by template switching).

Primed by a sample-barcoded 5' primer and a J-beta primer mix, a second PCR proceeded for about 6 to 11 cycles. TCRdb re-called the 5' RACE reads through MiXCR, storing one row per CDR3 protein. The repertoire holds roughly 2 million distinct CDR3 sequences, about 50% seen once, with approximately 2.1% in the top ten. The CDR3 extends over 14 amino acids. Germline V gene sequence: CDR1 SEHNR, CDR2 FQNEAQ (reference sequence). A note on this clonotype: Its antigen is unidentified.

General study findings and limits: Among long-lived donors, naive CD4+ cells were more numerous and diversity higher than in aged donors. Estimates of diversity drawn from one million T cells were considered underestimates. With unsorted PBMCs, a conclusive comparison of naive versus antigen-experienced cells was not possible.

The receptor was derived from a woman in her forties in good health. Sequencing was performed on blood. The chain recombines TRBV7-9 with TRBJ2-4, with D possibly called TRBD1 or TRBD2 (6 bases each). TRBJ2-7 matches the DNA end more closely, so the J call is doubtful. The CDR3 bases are TGTGCCAGCAGCCCCTGGGGGGCCTCTGACGAGCAGTACTTC. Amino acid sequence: CASSPWGASDEQYF.